The clone carrying this T cell receptor (beta chain) has only a few counts. Looked up from germline, CDR1 is MGHRA and CDR2 is YSYEKL. This CDR3 spans 15 amino acids. Trimming pared 1 base from V and 0 bases from J, leaving 9 bases between. This sample was taken from a study of sequential checkpoint blockade in melanoma. Study context: Arm A got nivolumab then ipilimumab; arm B the reverse, 1:1. Both treatment sequences were followed by maintenance nivolumab.

Specified treatment: randomized to nivolumab then ipilimumab (arm A) or the reverse (arm B). DNA-damaging chemotherapy had not been given to any patient beforehand. Sorted cells were live CD3+CD8+, lacking CD19 and CD56, from PBMCs. Method: immunoSEQ multiplex PCR; TCRdb's copy keeps in-frame clones and lacks some. This table has under 9,000 clones, about three fifths appearing once. This chain connects TRBV4-1 to TRBJ1-1; D is ambiguous. This TCR was sampled from a human patient with melanoma. Some clones in this sample may be carry-over from other donors' samples. Here the sequenced sample was CD8+ T cells sorted from blood (inferred from file names), taken from a patient given nivolumab and ipilimumab in sequence. This CDR3 is CASSQGYAVNTEAFF. The CDR3 nucleotides read TGCGCCAGCAGCCAAGGATATGCAGTGAACACTGAAGCTTTCTTT.